A single TCR beta chain is shown here with its context. The antigen remains undetermined. The data stem from a study of blood T cells in healthy people across ages. Study context: About one barcoded TCR beta cDNA was captured per two T cells. The study's findings and limits: Older age coincided with a roughly linear decline in TCR beta diversity per million T cells.

Sample-barcoded 5' priming and a J-beta primer mix drove a second PCR of about 7 to 12 cycles. A minimum of 3 million CDR3-containing paired-end reads was obtained for each sample. TCRdb ran MiXCR on the 5' RACE reads and lists one entry per CDR3 protein. Of around 1,000,000 distinct CDR3 sequences in the sample, less than 25% are singletons; the top ten hold 0.65% to 0.95%. V dropped 3 bases and J dropped 1; count of bases not matched to a gene: 16. The germline gives CDR1 SGHKS, CDR2 YYEKEE (reference sequence). CDR3 length: 18 residues. This same sample was also part of a study on T cells of mothers and their children. That source reports: Biologically related mothers and children overlapped slightly more than unrelated pairs, a non-significant difference.

The chain couples TRBV5-5 to TRBJ2-7; the match to TRBD2 covers 7 bases. Material: blood. This sequence originates from a girl under 10 years old in good health. For the CDR3, the DNA is TGTGCCAGCAGCTCGACTGTGGCGGGAGTTTCTGCGTCCTACGAGCAGTACTTC. This gives the protein CASSSTVAGVSASYEQYF. The variable domain in full, completed from reference TRBV5-5 and TRBJ2-7, reads DAGVTQSPTHLIKTRGQQVTLRCSPISGHKSVSWYQQVLGQGPQFIFQYYEKEERGRGNFPDRFSARQFPNYSSELNVNALLLGDSALYLCASSSTVAGVSASYEQYFGPGTRLTVT.